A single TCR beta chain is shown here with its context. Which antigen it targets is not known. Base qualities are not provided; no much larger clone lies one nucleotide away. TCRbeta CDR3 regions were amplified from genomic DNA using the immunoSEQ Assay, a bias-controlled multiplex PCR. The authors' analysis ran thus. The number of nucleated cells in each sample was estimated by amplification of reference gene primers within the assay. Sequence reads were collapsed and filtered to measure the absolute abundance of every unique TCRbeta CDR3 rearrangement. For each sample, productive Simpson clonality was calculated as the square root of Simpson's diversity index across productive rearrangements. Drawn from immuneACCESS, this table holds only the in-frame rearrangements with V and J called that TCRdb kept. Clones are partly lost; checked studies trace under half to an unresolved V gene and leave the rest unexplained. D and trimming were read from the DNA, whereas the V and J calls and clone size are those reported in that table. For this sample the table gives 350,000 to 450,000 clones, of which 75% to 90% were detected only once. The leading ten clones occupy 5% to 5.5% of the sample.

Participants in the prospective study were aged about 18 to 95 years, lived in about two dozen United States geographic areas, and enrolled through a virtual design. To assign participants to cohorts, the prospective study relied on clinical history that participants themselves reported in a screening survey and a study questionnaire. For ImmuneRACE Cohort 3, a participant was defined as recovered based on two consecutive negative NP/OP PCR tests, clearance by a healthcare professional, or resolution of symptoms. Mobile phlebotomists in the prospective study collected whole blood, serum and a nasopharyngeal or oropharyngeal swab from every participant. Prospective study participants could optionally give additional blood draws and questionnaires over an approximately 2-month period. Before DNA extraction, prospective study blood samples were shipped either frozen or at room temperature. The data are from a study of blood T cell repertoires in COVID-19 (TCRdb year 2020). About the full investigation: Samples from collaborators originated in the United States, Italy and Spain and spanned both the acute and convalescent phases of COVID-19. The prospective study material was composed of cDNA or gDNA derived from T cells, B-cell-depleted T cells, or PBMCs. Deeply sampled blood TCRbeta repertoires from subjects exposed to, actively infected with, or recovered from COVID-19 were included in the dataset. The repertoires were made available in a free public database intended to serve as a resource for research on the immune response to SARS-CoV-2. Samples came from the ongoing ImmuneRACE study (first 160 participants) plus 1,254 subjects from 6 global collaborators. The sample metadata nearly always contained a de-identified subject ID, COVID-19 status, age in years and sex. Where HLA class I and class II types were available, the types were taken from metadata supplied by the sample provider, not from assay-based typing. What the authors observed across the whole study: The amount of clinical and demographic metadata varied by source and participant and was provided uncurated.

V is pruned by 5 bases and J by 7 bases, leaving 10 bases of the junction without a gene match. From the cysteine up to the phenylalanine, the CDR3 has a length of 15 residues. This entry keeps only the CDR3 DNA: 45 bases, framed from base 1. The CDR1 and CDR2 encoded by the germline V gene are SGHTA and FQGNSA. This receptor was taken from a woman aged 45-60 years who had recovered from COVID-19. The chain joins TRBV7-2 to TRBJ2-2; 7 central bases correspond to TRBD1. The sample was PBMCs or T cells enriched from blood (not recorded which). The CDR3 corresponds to CASSTATGKVGELFF. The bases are TGTGCCAGCAGCACCGCGACAGGGAAAGTCGGGGAGCTGTTTTTT.